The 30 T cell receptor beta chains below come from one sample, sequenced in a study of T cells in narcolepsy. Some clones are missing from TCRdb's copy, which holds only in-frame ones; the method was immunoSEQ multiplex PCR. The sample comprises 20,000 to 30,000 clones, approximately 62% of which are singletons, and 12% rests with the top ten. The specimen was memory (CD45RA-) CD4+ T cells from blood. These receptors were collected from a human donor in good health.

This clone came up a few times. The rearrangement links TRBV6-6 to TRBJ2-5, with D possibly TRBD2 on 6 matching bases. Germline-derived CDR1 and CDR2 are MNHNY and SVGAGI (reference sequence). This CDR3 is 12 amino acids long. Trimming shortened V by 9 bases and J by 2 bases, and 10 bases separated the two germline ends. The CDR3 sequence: CASSGGQETQYF. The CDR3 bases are TGTGCCAGTAGTGGGGGGCAAGAGACCCAGTACTTC.

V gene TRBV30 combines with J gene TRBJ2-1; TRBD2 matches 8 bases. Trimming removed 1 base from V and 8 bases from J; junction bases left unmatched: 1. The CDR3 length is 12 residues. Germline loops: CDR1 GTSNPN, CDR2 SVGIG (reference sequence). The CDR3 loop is CAWSGRGDEQFF. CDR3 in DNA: TGTGCCTGGAGTGGGCGGGGGGATGAGCAGTTCTTC. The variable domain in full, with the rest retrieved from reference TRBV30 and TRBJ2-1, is SQTIHQWPATLVQPVGSPLSLECTVEGTSNPNLYWYRQAAGRGLQLLFYSVGIGQISSEVPQNLSASRPQDRQFILSSKKLLLSDSGFYLCAWSGRGDEQFFGPGTRLTVL.

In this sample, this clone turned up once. The CDR3 sequence is CACTPRGVDNEQFF. CDR3 nucleotide sequence: TGTGCCTGCACCCCCCGCGGGGTTGATAATGAGCAGTTCTTC. The chain has TRBV30 and TRBJ2-1, with D possibly matching TRBD2 (6 bases). With 6 bases removed from V and 7 bases from J, the gap between germline ends came to 19 bases. This CDR3 is 14 amino acids long. Looked up from germline, CDR1 is GTSNPN and CDR2 is SVGIG (reference sequence).

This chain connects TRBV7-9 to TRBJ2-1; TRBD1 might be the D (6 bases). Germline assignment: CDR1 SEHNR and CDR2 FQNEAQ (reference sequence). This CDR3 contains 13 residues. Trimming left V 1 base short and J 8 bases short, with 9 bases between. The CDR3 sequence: CASSLEYRDEQFF. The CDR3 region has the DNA TGTGCCAGCAGCTTAGAATACAGGGATGAGCAGTTCTTC.

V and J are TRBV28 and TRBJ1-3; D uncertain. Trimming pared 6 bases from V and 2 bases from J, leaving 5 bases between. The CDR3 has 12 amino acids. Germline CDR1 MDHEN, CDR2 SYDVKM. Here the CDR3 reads CASREAGNTIYF. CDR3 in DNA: TGTGCCAGCAGGGAAGCTGGAAACACCATATATTTT.

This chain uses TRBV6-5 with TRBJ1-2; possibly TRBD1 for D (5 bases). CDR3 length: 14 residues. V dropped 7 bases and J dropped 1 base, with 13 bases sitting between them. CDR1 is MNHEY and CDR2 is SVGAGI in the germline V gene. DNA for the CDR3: TGTGCCAGCACCCTCTTGGGGGGTAACTATGGCTACACCTTC. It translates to CASTLLGGNYGYTF.

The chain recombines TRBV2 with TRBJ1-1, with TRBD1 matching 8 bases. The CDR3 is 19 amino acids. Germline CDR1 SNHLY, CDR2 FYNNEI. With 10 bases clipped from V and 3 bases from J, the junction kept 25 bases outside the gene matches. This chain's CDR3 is CATSIMPLARQGQDTEAFF. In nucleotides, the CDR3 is TGTGCCACCTCCATTATGCCGCTCGCCAGACAGGGGCAGGACACTGAAGCTTTCTTT.

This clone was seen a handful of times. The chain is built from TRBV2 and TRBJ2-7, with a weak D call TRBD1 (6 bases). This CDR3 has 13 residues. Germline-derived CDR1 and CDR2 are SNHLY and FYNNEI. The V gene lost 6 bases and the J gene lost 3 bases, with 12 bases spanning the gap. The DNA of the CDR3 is TGTGCCAGCAGGGGGGCTAGCAGCTACGAGCAGTACTTC. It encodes CASRGASSYEQYF.

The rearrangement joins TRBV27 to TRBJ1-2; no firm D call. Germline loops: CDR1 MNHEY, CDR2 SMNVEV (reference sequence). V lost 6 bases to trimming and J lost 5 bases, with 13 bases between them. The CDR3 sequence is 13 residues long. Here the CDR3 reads CASSRPPVYGYTF. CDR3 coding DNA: TGTGCCAGCAGCCGTCCACCCGTTTATGGCTACACCTTC.

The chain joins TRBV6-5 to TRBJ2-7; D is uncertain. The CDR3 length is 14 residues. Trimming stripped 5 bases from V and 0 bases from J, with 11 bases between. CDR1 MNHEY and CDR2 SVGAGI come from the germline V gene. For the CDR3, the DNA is TGTGCCAGCAGTCAGTCCTCAGGCTCCTACGAGCAGTACTTC. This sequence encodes CASSQSSGSYEQYF.

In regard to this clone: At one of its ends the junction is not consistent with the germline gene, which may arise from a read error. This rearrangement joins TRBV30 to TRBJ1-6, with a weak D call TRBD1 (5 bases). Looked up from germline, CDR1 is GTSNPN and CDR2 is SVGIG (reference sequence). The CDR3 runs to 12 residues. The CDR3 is CAWRREDSLLHF. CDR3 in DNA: TGTGCCTGGCGCAGGGAGGATTCACTCCTCCACTTT. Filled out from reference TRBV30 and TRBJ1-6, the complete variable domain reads SQTIHQWPATLVQPVGSPLSLECTVEGTSNPNLYWYRQAAGRGLQLLFYSVGIGQISSEVPQNLSASRPQDRQFILSSKKLLLSDSGFYLCAWRREDSLLHFGNGTRLTVT.

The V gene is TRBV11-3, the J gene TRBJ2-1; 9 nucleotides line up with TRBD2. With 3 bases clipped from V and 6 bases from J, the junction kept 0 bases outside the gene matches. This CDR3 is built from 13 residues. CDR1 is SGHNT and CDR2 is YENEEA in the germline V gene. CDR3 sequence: CASSFSGSNEQFF. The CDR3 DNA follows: TGTGCCAGCAGCTTTAGCGGGAGCAATGAGCAGTTCTTC.

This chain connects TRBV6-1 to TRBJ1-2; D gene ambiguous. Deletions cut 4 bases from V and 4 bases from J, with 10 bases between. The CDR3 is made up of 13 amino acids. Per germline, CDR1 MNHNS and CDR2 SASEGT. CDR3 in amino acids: CASSGGGPYGYTF. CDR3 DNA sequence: TGTGCCAGCAGTGGCGGTGGGCCCTATGGCTACACCTTC.

CDR3 region: CASSRPRDLNYEQYF. The DNA of the CDR3 is TGTGCCAGCAGCCGCCCGAGGGACCTGAACTACGAGCAGTACTTC. The chain employs TRBV7-9 and TRBJ2-7; D could derive from TRBD1 or TRBD2 (5 bases each). Trimming shortened V by 5 bases and J by 3 bases, and 17 bases separated the two germline ends. CDR3 length: 15 amino acids. Germline CDR1 SEHNR, CDR2 FQNEAQ (reference sequence).

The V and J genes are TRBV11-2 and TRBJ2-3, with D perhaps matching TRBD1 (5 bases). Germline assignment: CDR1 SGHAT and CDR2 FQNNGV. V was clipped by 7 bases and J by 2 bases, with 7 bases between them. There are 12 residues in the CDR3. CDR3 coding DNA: TGTGCCAGCACAGGGAACACAGATACGCAGTATTTT. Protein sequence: CASTGNTDTQYF. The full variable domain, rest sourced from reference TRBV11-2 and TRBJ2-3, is EAGVAQSPRYKIIEKRQSVAFWCNPISGHATLYWYQQILGQGPKLLIQFQNNGVVDDSQLPKDRFSAERLKGVDSTLKIQPAKLEDSAVYLCASTGNTDTQYFGPGTRLTVL.

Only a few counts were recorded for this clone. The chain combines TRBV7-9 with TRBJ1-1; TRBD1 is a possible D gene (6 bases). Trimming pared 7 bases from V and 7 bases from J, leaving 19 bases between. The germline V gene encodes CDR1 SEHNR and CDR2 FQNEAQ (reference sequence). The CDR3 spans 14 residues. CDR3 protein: CASILGAGDGEAFF. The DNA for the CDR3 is TGTGCCAGCATCTTGGGGGCGGGGGACGGTGAAGCTTTCTTT.

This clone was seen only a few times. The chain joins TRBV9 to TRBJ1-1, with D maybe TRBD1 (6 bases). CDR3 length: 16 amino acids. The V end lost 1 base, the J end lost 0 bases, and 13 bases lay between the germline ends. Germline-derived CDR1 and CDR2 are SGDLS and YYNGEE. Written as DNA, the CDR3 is TGTGCCAGCAGCGTAAGGGCAGGGGCCCTGAACACTGAAGCTTTCTTT. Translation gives CASSVRAGALNTEAFF.

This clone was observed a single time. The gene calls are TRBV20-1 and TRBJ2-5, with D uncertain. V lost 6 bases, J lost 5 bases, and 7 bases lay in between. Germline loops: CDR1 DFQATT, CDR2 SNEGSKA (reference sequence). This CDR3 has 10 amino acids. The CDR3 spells CSAGTETQYF. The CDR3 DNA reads TGCAGTGCCGGAACCGAGACCCAGTACTTC.

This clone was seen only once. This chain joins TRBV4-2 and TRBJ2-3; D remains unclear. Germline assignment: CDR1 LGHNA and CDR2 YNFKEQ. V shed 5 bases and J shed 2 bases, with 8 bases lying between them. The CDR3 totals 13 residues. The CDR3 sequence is CASSVIVTDTQYF. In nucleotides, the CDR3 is TGTGCCAGCAGCGTTATCGTCACAGATACGCAGTATTTT.

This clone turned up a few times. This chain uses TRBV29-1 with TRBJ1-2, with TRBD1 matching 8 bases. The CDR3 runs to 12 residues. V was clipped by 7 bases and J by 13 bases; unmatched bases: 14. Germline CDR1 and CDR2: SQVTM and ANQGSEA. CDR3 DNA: TGCAGCGACACGAGCGTGGACAGGGCGGGCACCTTC. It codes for CSDTSVDRAGTF.

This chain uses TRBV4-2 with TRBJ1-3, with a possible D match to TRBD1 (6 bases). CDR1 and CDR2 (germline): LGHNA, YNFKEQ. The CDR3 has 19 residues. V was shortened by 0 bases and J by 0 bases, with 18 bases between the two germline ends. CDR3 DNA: TGTGCCAGCAGCCAAGATAAGCCGGGGGCTCAATCCTCTGGAAACACCATATATTTT. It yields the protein CASSQDKPGAQSSGNTIYF.

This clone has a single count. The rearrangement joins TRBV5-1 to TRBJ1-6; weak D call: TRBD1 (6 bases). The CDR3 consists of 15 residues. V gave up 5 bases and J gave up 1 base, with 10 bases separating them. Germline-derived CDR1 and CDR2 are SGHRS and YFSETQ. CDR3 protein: CASSQGTSYNSPLHF. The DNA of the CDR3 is TGCGCCAGCAGTCAGGGGACTTCCTATAATTCACCCCTCCACTTT.

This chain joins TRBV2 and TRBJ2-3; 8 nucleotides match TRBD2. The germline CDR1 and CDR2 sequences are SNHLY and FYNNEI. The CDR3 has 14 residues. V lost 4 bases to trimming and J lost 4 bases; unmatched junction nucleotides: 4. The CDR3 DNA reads TGTGCCAGCAGTGCGGGGGGGGGCGCAGATACGCAGTATTTT. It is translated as CASSAGGGADTQYF.

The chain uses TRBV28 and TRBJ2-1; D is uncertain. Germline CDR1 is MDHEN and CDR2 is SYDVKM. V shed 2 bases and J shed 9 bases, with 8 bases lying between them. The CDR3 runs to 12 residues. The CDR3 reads CASSLAVGEQFF. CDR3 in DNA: TGTGCCAGCAGTTTAGCAGTGGGTGAGCAGTTCTTC.

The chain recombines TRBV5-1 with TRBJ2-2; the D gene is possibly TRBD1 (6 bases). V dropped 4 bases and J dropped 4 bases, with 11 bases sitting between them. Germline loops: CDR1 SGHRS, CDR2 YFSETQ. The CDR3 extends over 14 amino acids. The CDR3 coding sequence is TGCGCCAGCAGCAACACAGGGACCACCGGGGAGCTGTTTTTT. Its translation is CASSNTGTTGELFF.

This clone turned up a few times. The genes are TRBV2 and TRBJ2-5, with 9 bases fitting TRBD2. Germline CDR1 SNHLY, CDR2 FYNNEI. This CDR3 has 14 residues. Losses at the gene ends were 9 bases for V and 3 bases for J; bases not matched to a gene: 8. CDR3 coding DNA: TGTGCCAGTCGACTAGCGGCGTCTAAAGAGACCCAGTACTTC. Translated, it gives CASRLAASKETQYF. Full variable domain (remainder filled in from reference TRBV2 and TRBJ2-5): EPEVTQTPSHQVTQMGQEVILRCVPISNHLYFYWYRQILGQKVEFLVSFYNNEISEKSEIFDDQFSVERPDGSNFTLKIRSTKLEDSAMYFCASRLAASKETQYFGPGTRLLVL.

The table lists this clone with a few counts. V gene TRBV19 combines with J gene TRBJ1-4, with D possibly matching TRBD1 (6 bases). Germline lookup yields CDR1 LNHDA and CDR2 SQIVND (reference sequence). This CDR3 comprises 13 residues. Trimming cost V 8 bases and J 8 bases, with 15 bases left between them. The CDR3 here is CASSSGVREKLFF. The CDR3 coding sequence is TGTGCCAGTTCCTCAGGGGTACGGGAAAAACTGTTTTTT.

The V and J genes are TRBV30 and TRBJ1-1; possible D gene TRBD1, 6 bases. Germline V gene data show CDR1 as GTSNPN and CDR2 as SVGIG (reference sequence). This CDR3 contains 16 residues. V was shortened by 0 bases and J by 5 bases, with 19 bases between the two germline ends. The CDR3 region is CAWSVWGPPGNTEAFF. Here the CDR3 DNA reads TGTGCCTGGAGTGTTTGGGGGCCACCCGGGAATACTGAAGCTTTCTTT.

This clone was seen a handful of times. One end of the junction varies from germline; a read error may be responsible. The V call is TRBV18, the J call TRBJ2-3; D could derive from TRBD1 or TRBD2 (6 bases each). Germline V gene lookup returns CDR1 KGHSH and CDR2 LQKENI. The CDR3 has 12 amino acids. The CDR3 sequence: CASSPRGQVLLF. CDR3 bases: TGTGCCAGCTCACCCCGGGGGCAAGTCCTCCTTTTT.

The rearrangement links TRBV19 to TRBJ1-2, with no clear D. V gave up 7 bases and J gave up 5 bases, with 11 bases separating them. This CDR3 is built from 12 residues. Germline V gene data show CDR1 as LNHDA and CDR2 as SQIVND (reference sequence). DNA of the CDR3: TGTGCCAGTAAGAACGACCTATATGGCTACACCTTC. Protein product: CASKNDLYGYTF.